This TCR beta chain originates from a study of cytomegalovirus exposure and HLA in healthy donors. Points from the study as a whole: Highest at DRB1 and lowest at HLA-C, TCR association rates differed among HLA loci in a later analysis. Reports state that TCR beta sequences accurately predicted most subjects' HLA-A and HLA-B alleles. Data from an earlier analysis indicated that most TCR beta V segments were productive either about 87% or about 30% of the time. In presence/absence analyses, roughly uniform sequencing depth across donors was assumed.

A multiplex PCR was run with 60 Vbeta primers and 13 Jbeta primers. Assay: immunoSEQ multiplex PCR; the TCRdb copy retains only in-frame clones and omits some. Of about 120,000 clones in the sample, around 84% are singletons; the top ten hold over 5.5%. Germline V CDR1 and CDR2: SGHNT, YENEEA. The trim removed 5 bases at V and 7 bases at J, leaving 7 bases unmatched. The CDR3 length is 16 residues. Comments on this clone: Its antigen is undetermined.

V gene TRBV11-3 combines with J gene TRBJ2-1, with 14 positions matching TRBD2. The receptor was isolated from a woman in her 40s in good health and CMV-seronegative. The source material was PBMCs. The CDR3 here is CASSVGLAGVGNEQFF. CDR3 DNA: TGTGCCAGCAGCGTGGGACTAGCGGGAGTCGGAAATGAGCAGTTCTTC.